Included here is one TCR beta chain sequence, with context. Libraries were prepared by immunoSEQ multiplex PCR; TCRdb keeps only in-frame clonotypes and omits some of them. The sample has about 40,000 clones; approximately 92% are singletons. CDR1 SGHTA and CDR2 FQGNSA come from the germline V gene. This CDR3 contains 15 residues. The V segment lost 2 bases and the J segment 5 bases; nucleotides outside the gene matches: 3. This specimen belongs to a study of T cell changes during pregnancy in multiple sclerosis. This specimen consisted of peripheral blood, obtained before pregnancy. V is TRBV7-2 and J is TRBJ2-1; TRBD2 aligns across 10 bases. The clonotype was recovered from a female donor with multiple sclerosis, enrolled in a pregnancy study. CDR3 amino acids: CASSLWLAGDNEQFF. In DNA, the CDR3 is TGTGCCAGCAGCTTATGGCTAGCGGGAGACAATGAGCAGTTCTTC.